One and the same sample provided the 17 T cell receptor beta chains below, sequenced in a study of neoadjuvant anti-PD-1 for oral cavity cancer listed by TCRdb under 2021. Library preparation was by the immunoSEQ multiplex PCR assay. Not all clones reach the TCRdb copy of this immuneACCESS table, which keeps in-frame sequences only. Checked studies attribute under half of the gap to unresolved V genes and leave the rest unexplained. Within this sample are 7,000 or so clones, with about half of them counted one time only. The ten largest clones capture approximately 11% of the sample. Reading the label with the study, this specimen's time point is: before neoadjuvant nivolumab. Source: tumor tissue, taken before nivolumab (anti-PD-1) treatment. Source of these receptors: a person between 40 and 85 years old with oral cavity squamous cell carcinoma.

The chain couples TRBV7-8 to TRBJ1-3; TRBD1 is a possible D gene (5 bases). Trimming removed 5 bases from V and 5 bases from J, with 16 bases in between. The length of the CDR3 is 15 residues. Germline V lookup: CDR1 SGHVS, CDR2 FQNEAQ. The CDR3 loop is CASSGGTQVRNTIYF. The CDR3 DNA follows: TGTGCCAGCAGCGGAGGGACCCAAGTTCGAAACACCATATATTTT.

The genes are TRBV6-1 and TRBJ2-1; TRBD2 aligns across 7 bases. This CDR3 is built from 15 residues. The germline gives CDR1 MNHNS, CDR2 SASEGT. The ends lost 2 bases at V and 0 bases at J; junction bases unmatched: 1. CDR3 DNA: TGTGCCAGCAGTGAAACGGGGGGCTCCTACAATGAGCAGTTCTTC. This encodes CASSETGGSYNEQFF.

The chain employs TRBV2 and TRBJ1-2; 7 nucleotides match TRBD1. This CDR3 comprises 13 residues. Trimming at V came to 3 bases and at J to 4 bases, leaving 2 bases not matched to a gene. Looked up from germline, CDR1 is SNHLY and CDR2 is FYNNEI. CDR3 nucleotides: TGTGCCAGCAGTGACCCAGGGGGCTATGGCTACACCTTC. As protein: CASSDPGGYGYTF.

This clone occurred a few times. The gene calls are TRBV19 and TRBJ1-2; D call uncertain. Germline V gene lookup returns CDR1 LNHDA and CDR2 SQIVND (reference sequence). V lost 3 bases, J lost 6 bases, and 8 bases lay in between. The CDR3 runs to 12 residues. CDR3 amino acids: CASSIGGNGYTF. The CDR3 region has the DNA TGTGCCAGTAGTATCGGCGGAAATGGCTACACCTTC.

The chain combines TRBV5-4 with TRBJ2-2; 7 bases map to TRBD2. The CDR3 consists of 15 residues. Germline CDR1 SGHNT, CDR2 YYREEE (reference sequence). Losses at the gene ends were 4 bases for V and 7 bases for J; bases not matched to a gene: 10. The DNA for the CDR3 is TGTGCCAGCAGCCCTGGACTAGACCTGGACGGGGAGCTGTTTTTT. It codes for CASSPGLDLDGELFF.

This rearrangement joins TRBV28 to TRBJ2-1; 8 bases map to TRBD2. The CDR3 is made up of 18 amino acids. V lost 6 bases, J lost 2 bases, and 15 bases stayed unmatched. The germline V gene has CDR1 MDHEN and CDR2 SYDVKM. For the CDR3, the DNA is TGTGCCAGCAGCCCCGCCCTAGCGGGCTCCGGCACCTACAATGAGCAGTTCTTC. Its protein product is CASSPALAGSGTYNEQFF.

This chain links TRBV20-1 with TRBJ1-1; no reliable D call. The CDR3 has 11 amino acids. Germline V gene lookup returns CDR1 DFQATT and CDR2 SNEGSKA (reference sequence). The V end lost 6 bases, the J end lost 0 bases, and 5 bases lay between the germline ends. The CDR3 DNA reads as TGCAGTGCGCAGGTGAACACTGAAGCTTTCTTT. As protein: CSAQVNTEAFF.

The CDR3 DNA reads TGTGCCAGCAGTTACTCGAGCAGGAGCGAGACCCAGTACTTC. This translates into CASSYSSRSETQYF. The V and J genes are TRBV6-5 and TRBJ2-5; D is unresolved. CDR3 size: 14 residues. Between the trimmed V and J ends, which lost 0 bases and 5 bases, there was a span of 10 bases. Germline values: CDR1 MNHEY, CDR2 SVGAGI.

The chain employs TRBV27 and TRBJ2-3, with TRBD2 identical over 7 bases. The length of the CDR3 is 16 residues. V lost 2 bases and J lost 2; bases outside the gene matches: 7. Germline CDR1 reads MNHEY; CDR2 reads SMNVEV (reference sequence). CDR3 sequence reads: CASSLISSGATDTQYF. CDR3 sequence (DNA): TGTGCCAGCAGTTTAATCTCTAGCGGAGCCACAGATACGCAGTATTTT.

This clone has only a few counts. The chain recombines TRBV27 with TRBJ2-3; D assignment may be TRBD1 or TRBD2 (6 bases each). This CDR3 spans 16 amino acids. V shed 5 bases and J shed 4 bases, with 19 bases lying between them. CDR1 and CDR2 (germline): MNHEY, SMNVEV (reference sequence). CDR3 sequence reads: CASSRREDSVSDTQYF. The DNA for the CDR3 is TGTGCCAGCAGTAGAAGGGAGGACAGCGTATCAGATACGCAGTATTTT.

The chain has TRBV10-2 and TRBJ1-5, with 10 bases aligning to TRBD1. This CDR3 is 17 amino acids long. CDR1 is WSHSY and CDR2 is SAAADI in the germline V gene. After removal of 4 bases from V and 1 base from J, the junction contained 7 bases not matched to a gene. CDR3 residues: CASSAGQGGNSNQPQHF. In DNA, the CDR3 is TGCGCCAGCAGTGCCGGACAGGGGGGAAACAGCAATCAGCCCCAGCATTTT.

The chain uses TRBV28 and TRBJ2-3; 7 bases map to TRBD2. The CDR3 consists of 12 residues. Per the germline V gene, CDR1 is MDHEN and CDR2 is SYDVKM. The junction had 5 bases not matched to a gene; V was cut back by 3 bases and J by 11 bases. CDR3 sequence reads: CASSLPLALQYF. As DNA, the CDR3 is TGTGCCAGCAGTTTGCCACTAGCGTTGCAGTATTTT.

This clone was detected only a few times. The chain links TRBV18 to TRBJ2-7; 10 bases align to TRBD1. V gave up 6 bases and J gave up 6 bases; unmatched junction bases: 11. Per germline, CDR1 KGHSH and CDR2 LQKENI. This CDR3 contains 15 residues. CDR3 DNA sequence: TGTGCCAGCTCGCCGGGACAGGGGACTGCGGGCGAGCAGTACTTC. Protein: CASSPGQGTAGEQYF.

The gene calls are TRBV5-6 and TRBJ1-2, with 7 positions matching TRBD1. This CDR3 is built from 16 residues. The V gene's germline CDR1 is SGHDT and CDR2 YYEEEE. J gave up 0 bases and V 4 bases, and 9 bases lay outside the gene matches. The CDR3 coding sequence is TGTGCCAGCAGCCCCAGGGGGACAGTCACTAACTATGGCTACACCTTC. This codes for CASSPRGTVTNYGYTF.

The chain has TRBV5-4 and TRBJ2-3; 15 positions agree with TRBD2. This CDR3 has 18 amino acids. Germline V gives CDR1 SGHNT, CDR2 YYREEE (reference sequence). J was trimmed by 1 base and V by 3 bases; bases with no gene match: 6. The CDR3: CASSSGTSGRRGTDTQYF. The CDR3 DNA sequence: TGTGCCAGCAGCTCCGGGACTAGCGGGAGGCGCGGCACAGATACGCAGTATTTT.

This chain uses TRBV10-2 with TRBJ2-1; 13 bases line up with TRBD2. Germline V gene sequence: CDR1 WSHSY, CDR2 SAAADI. This CDR3 has 15 amino acids. Trimming removed 6 bases from V and 4 bases from J; junction bases left unmatched: 3. The CDR3 region is CASSKGLAGYNEQFF. CDR3 nucleotides: TGCGCCAGCAGCAAGGGACTAGCGGGATACAATGAGCAGTTCTTC.

The V call is TRBV7-2, the J call TRBJ2-2, with D maybe TRBD2 (6 bases). The germline V gene has CDR1 SGHTA and CDR2 FQGNSA. The germline V and J ends were trimmed by 2 bases and 4 bases, with 23 bases remaining between them. The CDR3 is made up of 19 amino acids. The CDR3 loop is CASSLSGFGGSFTTGELFF. The CDR3 DNA follows: TGTGCCAGCAGCTTATCGGGGTTTGGAGGGAGTTTTACCACCGGGGAGCTGTTTTTT.